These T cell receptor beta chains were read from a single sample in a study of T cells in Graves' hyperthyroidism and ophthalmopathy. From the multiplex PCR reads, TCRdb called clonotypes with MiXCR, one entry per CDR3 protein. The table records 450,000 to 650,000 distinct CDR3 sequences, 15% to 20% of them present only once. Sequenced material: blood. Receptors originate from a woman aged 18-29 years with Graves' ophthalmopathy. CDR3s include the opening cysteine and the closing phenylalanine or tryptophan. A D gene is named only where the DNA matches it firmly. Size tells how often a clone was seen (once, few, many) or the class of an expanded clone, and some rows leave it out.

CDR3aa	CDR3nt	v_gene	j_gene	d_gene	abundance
CASSLLGTSYSYEQYF	TGTGCCAGCAGTCTTCTAGGGACATCATACTCCTACGAGCAGTACTTC	TRBV28	TRBJ2-7	NA	many
CASSLSQSLGTEAFF	TGTGCCAGCAGTTTATCACAGAGCCTGGGCACTGAAGCTTTCTTT	TRBV28	TRBJ1-1	NA	NA
CAWGLGGTSYNEQFF	TGTGCCTGGGGTCTCGGGGGGACTAGCTACAATGAGCAGTTCTTC	TRBV30	TRBJ2-1	TRBD2	NA
CASGLLSGNTIYF	TGTGCCAGCGGTCTTCTCTCTGGAAACACCATATATTTT	TRBV2	TRBJ1-3	NA	few
CASTGTGHYEQYF	TGTGCCAGTACCGGGACAGGCCACTACGAGCAGTACTTC	TRBV5-4	TRBJ2-7	TRBD1	NA
CASSQPIWDSDFQQYF	TGTGCCAGCAGCCAACCAATCTGGGACAGTGATTTTCAGCAGTACTTC	TRBV7-2	TRBJ2-7	TRBD1	many
CSVDQGVRETQYF	TGCAGCGTTGATCAGGGGGTGCGGGAGACCCAGTACTTC	TRBV29-1	TRBJ2-5	TRBD1	NA
CAWSVGGNTEAFF	TGTGCCTGGAGTGTCGGCGGGAACACTGAAGCTTTCTTT	TRBV30	TRBJ1-1	NA	many
CASSLKFRSGRAWGTDTQYF	TGTGCCAGCAGTTTAAAGTTCCGTAGCGGGAGGGCTTGGGGCACAGATACGCAGTATTTT	TRBV27	TRBJ2-3	TRBD2	few
CASTRRPGQLTGELFF	TGTGCCAGCACACGCCGCCCCGGGCAGCTCACCGGGGAGCTGTTTTTT	TRBV6-2/TRBV6-3	TRBJ2-2	NA	many
CASSASQSSGTRQFF	TGTGCCAGCAGCGCATCACAAAGTAGCGGGACTAGGCAGTTCTTC	TRBV7-9	TRBJ2-1	TRBD2	many
CSAGTGVGVYEQYF	TGCAGTGCTGGAACAGGGGTGGGTGTCTACGAGCAGTACTTC	TRBV20-1	TRBJ2-7	TRBD1	many
CASSVFNEKLFF	TGTGCCAGCAGTGTTTTTAATGAAAAACTGTTTTTT	TRBV2	TRBJ1-4	NA	few
CASSGQSRAGGETQYF	TGTGCCAGCAGTGGACAATCCCGAGCGGGGGGTGAGACCCAGTACTTC	TRBV25-1	TRBJ2-5	TRBD2	few
CAWTSGTGDYEQYF	TGTGCCTGGACTAGCGGGACAGGGGACTACGAGCAGTACTTC	TRBV30	TRBJ2-7	NA	NA
CASSRGGSAGELFF	TGTGCCAGCAGCCGCGGGGGGAGCGCCGGGGAGCTGTTTTTT	TRBV13	TRBJ2-2	TRBD2	few
CASSVSYRGYDTEAFF	TGTGCCAGCAGCGTCTCGTATAGGGGATACGACACTGAAGCTTTCTTT	TRBV6-2/TRBV6-3	TRBJ1-1	NA	many
CSGNRFSYEQYF	TGCAGTGGAAACAGGTTCTCCTACGAGCAGTACTTC	TRBV20-1	TRBJ2-7	NA	NA
CASSSHTQYF	TGTGCCAGCAGTTCCCATACGCAGTATTTT	TRBV28	TRBJ2-3	NA	many
CASSFIFGGQKNTEAFF	TGTGCCAGCAGTTTTATTTTCGGTGGGCAGAAGAACACTGAAGCTTTCTTT	TRBV28	TRBJ1-1	NA	many
CSASITVGSTDTQYF	TGCAGTGCTAGTATAACCGTTGGTAGCACAGATACGCAGTATTTT	TRBV20-1	TRBJ2-3	NA	many
CASSEFSGNQETQYF	TGTGCCAGCAGTGAATTCTCAGGGAACCAAGAGACCCAGTACTTC	TRBV25-1	TRBJ2-5	NA	NA
CASSPRRTGQETQYF	TGTGCCAGCAGCCCCCGACGGACAGGGCAAGAGACCCAGTACTTC	TRBV7-6	TRBJ2-5	TRBD1	many
CASSWDRGPNTEAFF	TGTGCCAGCAGCTGGGACAGGGGCCCGAACACTGAAGCTTTCTTT	TRBV7-9	TRBJ1-1	TRBD1	many
CNGGGGPLNNEQFF	TGCAACGGGGGGGGGGGACCATTAAACAATGAGCAGTTCTTC	TRBV29-1	TRBJ2-1	TRBD2	NA
CATSSGGLGEQFF	TGTGCCACCAGCAGTGGGGGTTTAGGTGAGCAGTTCTTC	TRBV15	TRBJ2-1	NA	NA
CASSQFFGGASTDTQYF	TGTGCCAGCAGCCAATTCTTCGGGGGGGCCAGCACAGATACGCAGTATTTT	TRBV3-1	TRBJ2-3	TRBD2	many
CASSEDGGYNEQFF	TGTGCCAGCAGTGAAGATGGAGGGTACAATGAGCAGTTCTTC	TRBV6-1	TRBJ2-1	NA	many
CSAREGGAYSYEQYF	TGCAGTGCTAGAGAAGGAGGGGCCTACTCCTACGAGCAGTACTTC	TRBV20-1	TRBJ2-7	NA	NA
CASSVDGGRSLLYGYTF	TGTGCCAGCAGCGTAGACGGGGGCCGTTCCCTTCTCTATGGCTACACCTTC	TRBV9	TRBJ1-2	NA	NA
CASSQVLDEFNEQFF	TGCGCCAGCAGCCAAGTCTTAGACGAATTCAATGAGCAGTTCTTC	TRBV4-1	TRBJ2-1	NA	many
CASSSDRGGTDTQYF	TGTGCCAGCAGTTCAGACAGGGGTGGCACAGATACGCAGTATTTT	TRBV28	TRBJ2-3	TRBD1	NA
CASSLAQGGNQPQHF	TGTGCCAGCAGTTTAGCCCAGGGGGGCAATCAGCCCCAGCATTTT	TRBV6-5	TRBJ1-5	TRBD1	few
CSGIAGAGTEAFF	TGCAGTGGTATCGCAGGGGCGGGTACTGAAGCTTTCTTT	TRBV20-1	TRBJ1-1	NA	NA
CASSAYGDTQYF	TGTGCCAGCAGCGCCTATGGGGATACGCAGTATTTT	TRBV9	TRBJ2-3	NA	few